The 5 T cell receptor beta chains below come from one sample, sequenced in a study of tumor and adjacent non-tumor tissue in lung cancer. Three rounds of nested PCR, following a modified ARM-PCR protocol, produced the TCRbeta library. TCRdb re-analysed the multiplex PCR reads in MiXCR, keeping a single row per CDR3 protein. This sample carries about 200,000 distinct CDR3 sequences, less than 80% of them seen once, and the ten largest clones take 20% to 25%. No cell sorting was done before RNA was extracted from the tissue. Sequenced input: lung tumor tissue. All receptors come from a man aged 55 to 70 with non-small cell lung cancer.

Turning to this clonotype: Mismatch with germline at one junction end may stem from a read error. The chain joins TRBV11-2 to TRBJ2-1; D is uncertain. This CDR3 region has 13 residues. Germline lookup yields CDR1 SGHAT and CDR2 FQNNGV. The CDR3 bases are TGTGCCAGCAACTCTATATTTTACAATGAACAGTTCTTC. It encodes CASNSIFYNEQFF.

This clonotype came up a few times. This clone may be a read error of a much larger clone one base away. In nucleotides, the CDR3 is TGCAGTGCTACAATCGAGGGGCCCGGTCAGCCCCAGCATTTT. This translates into CSATIEGPGQPQHF. The chain combines TRBV20-1 with TRBJ1-5; D may be TRBD1 (5 bases). CDR1 is DFQATT and CDR2 is SNEGSKA in the germline V gene (reference sequence). The CDR3 spans 14 residues. V was trimmed by 4 bases and J by 6 bases, leaving 16 bases between them.

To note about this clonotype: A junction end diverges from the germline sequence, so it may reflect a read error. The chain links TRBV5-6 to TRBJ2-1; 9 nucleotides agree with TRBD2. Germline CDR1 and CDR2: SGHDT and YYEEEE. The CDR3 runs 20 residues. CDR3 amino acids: CVSSPGLAGRDPMGYNEQFF. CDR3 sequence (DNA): TGTGTCAGCAGCCCCGGTCTAGCGGGAAGGGACCCTATGGGTTACAATGAGCAGTTCTTC.

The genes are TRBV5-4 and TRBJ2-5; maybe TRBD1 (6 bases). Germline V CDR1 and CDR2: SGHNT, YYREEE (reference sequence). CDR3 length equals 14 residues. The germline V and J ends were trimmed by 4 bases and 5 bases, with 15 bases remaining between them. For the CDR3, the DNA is TGTGCCAGCAGCAGCTTCACAGGGTCGGAGACCCAGTACTTC. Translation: CASSSFTGSETQYF.

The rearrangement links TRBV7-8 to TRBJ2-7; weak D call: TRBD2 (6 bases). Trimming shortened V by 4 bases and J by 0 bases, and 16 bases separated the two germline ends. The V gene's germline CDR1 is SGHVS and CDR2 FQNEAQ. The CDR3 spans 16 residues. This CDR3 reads CASSSTWTNPSYEQYF. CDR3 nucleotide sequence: TGTGCCAGCAGCTCCACCTGGACTAACCCCTCCTACGAGCAGTACTTC.